Listed below are T cell receptor beta chains from one sample, sequenced in a study of graft-versus-host responses after intestinal transplantation. Repertoires were generated with immunoSEQ multiplex PCR, while TCRdb's copy carries only in-frame clones and drops some. The data hold some 90,000 clones, with about 93% observed a single time. These TCRs are of unknown antigen specificity. The sample in question was unstimulated CD8+ T cells sorted from spleen or lymph node cells, obtained before intestinal transplant. The receptors here all came from a human donor who received an intestinal transplant. The CDR3 runs from the conserved cysteine through the conserved F or W. A D gene is named only where the DNA matches it firmly. Part of the rows lack a size; the others show once, few, many or a class for expanded clones.

11,TRBJ2-1,-,TRBV29-1,-,TGCAGCGTCCCAGGGTACAATGAGCAGTTCTTC,CSVPGYNEQFF
17,TRBJ1-4,-,TRBV7-2,TRBD1,TGTGCCAGCAGCTTTGGACAGGAAGATGCAACTAATGAAAAACTGTTTTTT,CASSFGQEDATNEKLFF
12,TRBJ1-1,once,TRBV6-5,-,TGTGCCAGCGGTGGGGGAGTTGTTGAAGCTTTCTTT,CASGGGVVEAFF
15,TRBJ2-5,-,TRBV5-4,TRBD2,TGTGCCAGCAGCCCGGGACTAGGGGGACAAGAGACCCAGTACTTC,CASSPGLGGQETQYF
16,TRBJ2-2,-,TRBV9,-,TGTGCCAGCAGCGGGTCTAGGGAAGGGGACACCGGGGAGCTGTTTTTT,CASSGSREGDTGELFF
16,TRBJ2-7,-,TRBV28,TRBD1,TGTGCCAGCTCCATTAGGACAGGGTTAGGCTCCTACGAGCAGTACTTC,CASSIRTGLGSYEQYF
15,TRBJ1-3,-,TRBV6-6,-,TGTGCCAGCAGTTACTCGACCTCCTCTGGAAACACCATATATTTT,CASSYSTSSGNTIYF
16,TRBJ1-2,-,TRBV15,TRBD1,TGTGCCACCAGCCCACGGGACAGGGGGCTGGACTATGGCTACACCTTC,CATSPRDRGLDYGYTF
14,TRBJ1-2,-,TRBV4-1,TRBD1,TGCGCCAGCAGCCACCGGACAGGGAACTATGGCTACACCTTC,CASSHRTGNYGYTF
12,TRBJ2-7,-,TRBV6-5,-,TGTGCCAGCAGTTACTCGACGAACGAGCAGTACTTC,CASSYSTNEQYF
18,TRBJ1-1,-,TRBV9,TRBD1,TGTGCCAGCAGCCCACGACCATCGGACAGGTTGGAGAACACTGAAGCTTTCTTT,CASSPRPSDRLENTEAFF
17,TRBJ2-3,-,TRBV4-1,TRBD2,TGCGCCAGCAGCCAAGATAGGGGGGTAGCGGGAACAGATACGCAGTATTTT,CASSQDRGVAGTDTQYF
15,TRBJ2-1,-,TRBV9,TRBD2,TGTGCCAGCAAAGACACTAGCGGGACTTACAATGAGCAGTTCTTC,CASKDTSGTYNEQFF
16,TRBJ1-6,-,TRBV9,-,TGTGCCAGCAGCGAGACCCCTGGGGAGCCTAATTCACCCCTCCACTTT,CASSETPGEPNSPLHF
15,TRBJ2-1,-,TRBV28,TRBD2,TGTGCCAGCAGTTTATCTAGCGGGGGATACAATGAGCAGTTCTTC,CASSLSSGGYNEQFF
16,TRBJ2-3,-,TRBV27,TRBD2,TGTGCCAGCAGTTCAATAGCGGGGGAGAACACAGATACGCAGTATTTT,CASSSIAGENTDTQYF
15,TRBJ1-2,once,TRBV19,-,TGTGCCAGTAGTATAAGTGCGGACGGTCTTTATGGCTACACCTTC,CASSISADGLYGYTF
13,TRBJ2-5,-,TRBV2,-,TGTGCCAGCATTTCTGCTAGGCAAGAGACCCAGTACTTC,CASISARQETQYF
17,TRBJ1-5,-,TRBV4-1,-,TGCGCCAGCAGCCACCGACAGGAGCCCTATAGCAATCAGCCCCAGCATTTT,CASSHRQEPYSNQPQHF
14,TRBJ2-3,-,TRBV5-1,-,TGCGCCAGCAGCCTGGTCTTAGGGGCAGATACGCAGTATTTT,CASSLVLGADTQYF
13,TRBJ2-3,-,TRBV9,-,TGTGCCAGCAGCTATGAGAACACAGATACGCAGTATTTT,CASSYENTDTQYF
13,TRBJ2-2,-,TRBV13,TRBD1,TGTGCCAGCAGCATACAGGGGACCGGGGAGCTGTTTTTT,CASSIQGTGELFF
14,TRBJ2-1,few,TRBV2,TRBD2,TGTGCCAGCAGGACTAGCGGGAGTTACAATGAGCAGTTCTTC,CASRTSGSYNEQFF
14,TRBJ2-5,-,TRBV6-5,-,TGTGCCAGCAGTGACGGGGGCCCCCAAGAGACCCAGTACTTC,CASSDGGPQETQYF
15,TRBJ1-4,-,TRBV9,TRBD1,TGTGCCAGCAGCCAGGGACAGGTGGTGGGTGAAAAACTGTTTTTT,CASSQGQVVGEKLFF
15,TRBJ1-1,-,TRBV27,TRBD1,TGTGCCAGCAGTATTACAGGGGGCCTGGCCACTGAAGCTTTCTTT,CASSITGGLATEAFF
11,TRBJ2-1,-,TRBV29-1,-,TGCAGCGTTGTTTGGGGCAATGAGCAGTTCTTC,CSVVWGNEQFF
15,TRBJ2-3,-,TRBV7-3,-,TGTGCCAGCAGCTTAATCGGTGCCAGCACAGATACGCAGTATTTT,CASSLIGASTDTQYF
15,TRBJ2-1,-,TRBV10-2,TRBD2,TGCGCCAGCGGGCATAGCGGGGGGGCCGCCAATGAGCAGTTCTTC,CASGHSGGAANEQFF